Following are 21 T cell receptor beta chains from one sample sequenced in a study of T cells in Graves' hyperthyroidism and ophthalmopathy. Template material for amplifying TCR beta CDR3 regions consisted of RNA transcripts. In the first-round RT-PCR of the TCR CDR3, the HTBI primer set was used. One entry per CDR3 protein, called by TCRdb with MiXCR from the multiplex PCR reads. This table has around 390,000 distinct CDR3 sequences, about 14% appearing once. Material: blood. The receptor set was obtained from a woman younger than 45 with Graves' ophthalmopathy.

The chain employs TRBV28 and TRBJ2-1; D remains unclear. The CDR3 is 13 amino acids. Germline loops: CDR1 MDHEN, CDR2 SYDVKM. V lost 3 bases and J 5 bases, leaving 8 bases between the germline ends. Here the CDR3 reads CASSFNGDNEQFF. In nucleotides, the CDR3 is TGTGCCAGCAGTTTTAATGGGGACAATGAGCAGTTCTTC. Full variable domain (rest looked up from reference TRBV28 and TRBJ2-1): DVKVTQSSRYLVKRTGEKVFLECVQDMDHENMFWYRQDPGLGLRLIYFSYDVKMKEKGDIPEGYSVSREKKERFSLILESASTNQTSMYLCASSFNGDNEQFFGPGTRLTVL.

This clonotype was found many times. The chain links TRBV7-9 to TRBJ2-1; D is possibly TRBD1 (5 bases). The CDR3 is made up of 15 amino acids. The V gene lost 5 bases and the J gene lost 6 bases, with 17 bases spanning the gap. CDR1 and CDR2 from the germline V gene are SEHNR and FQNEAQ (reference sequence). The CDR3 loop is CASSQSGWAINEQFF. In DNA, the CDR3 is TGTGCCAGCAGCCAGTCAGGGTGGGCAATCAATGAGCAGTTCTTC.

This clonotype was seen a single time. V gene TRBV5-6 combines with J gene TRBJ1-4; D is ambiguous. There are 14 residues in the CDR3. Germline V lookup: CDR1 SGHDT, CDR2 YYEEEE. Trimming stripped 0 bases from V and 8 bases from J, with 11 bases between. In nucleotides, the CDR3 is TGTGCCAGCAGCTTGGCCGGGTGGGAAGAAAAACTGTTTTTT. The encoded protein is CASSLAGWEEKLFF.

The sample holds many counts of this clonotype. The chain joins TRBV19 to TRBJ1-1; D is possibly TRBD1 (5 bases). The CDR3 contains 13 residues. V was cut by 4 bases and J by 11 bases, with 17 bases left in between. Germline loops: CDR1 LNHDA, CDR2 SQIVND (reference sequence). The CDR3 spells CASSNLIQGEAFF. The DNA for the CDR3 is TGTGCCAGTAGTAACCTGATTCAGGGTGAGGCTTTCTTT.

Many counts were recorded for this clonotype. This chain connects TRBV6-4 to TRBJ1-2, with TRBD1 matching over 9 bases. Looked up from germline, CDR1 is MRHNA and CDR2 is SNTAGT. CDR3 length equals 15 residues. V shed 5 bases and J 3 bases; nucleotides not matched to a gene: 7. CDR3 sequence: CASSRTGGVDYGYTF. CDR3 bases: TGTGCCAGCAGTCGAACAGGGGGCGTCGACTATGGCTACACCTTC.

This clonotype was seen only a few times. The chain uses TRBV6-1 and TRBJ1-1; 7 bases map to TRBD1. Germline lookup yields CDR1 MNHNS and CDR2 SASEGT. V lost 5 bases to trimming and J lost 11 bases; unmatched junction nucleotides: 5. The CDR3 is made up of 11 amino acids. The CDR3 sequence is CASSLGQEAFF. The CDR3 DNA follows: TGTGCCAGCAGTCTCGGACAGGAGGCTTTCTTT.

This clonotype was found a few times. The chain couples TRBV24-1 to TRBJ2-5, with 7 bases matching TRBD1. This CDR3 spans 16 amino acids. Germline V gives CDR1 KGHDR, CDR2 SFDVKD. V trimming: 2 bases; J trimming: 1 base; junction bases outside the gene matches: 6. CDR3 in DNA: TGTGCCACCAGTGATTCACTGGACAGGAGCCAAGAGACCCAGTACTTC. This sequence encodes CATSDSLDRSQETQYF.

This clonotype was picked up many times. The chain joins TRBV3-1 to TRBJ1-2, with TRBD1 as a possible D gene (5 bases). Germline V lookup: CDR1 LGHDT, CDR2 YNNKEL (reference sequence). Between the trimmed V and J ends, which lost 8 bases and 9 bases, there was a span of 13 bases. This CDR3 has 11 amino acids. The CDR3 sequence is CASAYRGRYTF. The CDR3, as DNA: TGTGCCAGCGCTTATCGGGGACGCTACACCTTC.

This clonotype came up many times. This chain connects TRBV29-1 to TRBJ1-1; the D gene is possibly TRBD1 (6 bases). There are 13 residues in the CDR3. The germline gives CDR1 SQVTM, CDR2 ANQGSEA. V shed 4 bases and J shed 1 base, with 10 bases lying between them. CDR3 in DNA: TGCAGCGTTGGGGGACACCCGAACACTGAAGCTTTCTTT. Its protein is CSVGGHPNTEAFF.

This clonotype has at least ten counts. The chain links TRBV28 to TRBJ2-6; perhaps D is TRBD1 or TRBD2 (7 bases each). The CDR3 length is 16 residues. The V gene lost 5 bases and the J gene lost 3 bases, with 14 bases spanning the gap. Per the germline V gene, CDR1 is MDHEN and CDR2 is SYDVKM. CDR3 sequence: CASSEGGGHGANVLTF. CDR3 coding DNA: TGTGCCAGCAGTGAGGGAGGGGGCCATGGGGCCAACGTCCTGACTTTC.

CDR3 region: CASRDDILGNTIYF. CDR3 sequence (DNA): TGTGCCAGCAGGGACGATATATTAGGAAACACCATATATTTT. This sequence joins TRBV2 and TRBJ1-3; D gene ambiguous. The germline V gene encodes CDR1 SNHLY and CDR2 FYNNEI. V was shortened by 6 bases and J by 4 bases, with 13 bases between the two germline ends. CDR3 length: 14 residues.

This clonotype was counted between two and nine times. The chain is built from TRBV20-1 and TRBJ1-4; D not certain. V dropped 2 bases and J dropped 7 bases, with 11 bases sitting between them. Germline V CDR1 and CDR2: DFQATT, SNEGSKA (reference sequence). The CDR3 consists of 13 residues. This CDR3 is CSARSALGEKLFF. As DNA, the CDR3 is TGCAGTGCTAGATCTGCGTTGGGTGAAAAACTGTTTTTT.

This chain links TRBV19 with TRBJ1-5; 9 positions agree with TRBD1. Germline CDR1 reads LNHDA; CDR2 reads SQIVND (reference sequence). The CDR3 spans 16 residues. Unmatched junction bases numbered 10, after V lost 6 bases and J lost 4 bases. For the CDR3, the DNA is TGTGCCAGTAGGCCGCCACAGGGGGCTAGGAATCAGCCCCAGCATTTT. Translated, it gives CASRPPQGARNQPQHF.

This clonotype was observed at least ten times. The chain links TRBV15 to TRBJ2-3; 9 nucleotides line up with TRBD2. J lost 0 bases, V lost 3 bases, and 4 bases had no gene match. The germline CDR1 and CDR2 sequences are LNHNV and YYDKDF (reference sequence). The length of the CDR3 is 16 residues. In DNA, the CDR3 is TGTGCCACCAGCAGTCGTAGCGGGGGAAGCACAGATACGCAGTATTTT. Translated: CATSSRSGGSTDTQYF.

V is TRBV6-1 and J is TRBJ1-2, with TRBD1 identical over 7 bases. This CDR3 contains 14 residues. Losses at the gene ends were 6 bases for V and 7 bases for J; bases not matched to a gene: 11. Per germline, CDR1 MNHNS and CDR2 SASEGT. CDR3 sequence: CASSPDRREFGYTF. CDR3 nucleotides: TGTGCCAGCAGCCCGGACAGGAGGGAGTTTGGCTACACCTTC.

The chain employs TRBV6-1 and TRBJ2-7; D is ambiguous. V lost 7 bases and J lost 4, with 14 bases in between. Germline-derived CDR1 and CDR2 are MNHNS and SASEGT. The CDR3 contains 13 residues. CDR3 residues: CASTPGSPYEQYF. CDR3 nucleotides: TGTGCCAGCACCCCCGGGTCCCCATACGAGCAGTACTTC.

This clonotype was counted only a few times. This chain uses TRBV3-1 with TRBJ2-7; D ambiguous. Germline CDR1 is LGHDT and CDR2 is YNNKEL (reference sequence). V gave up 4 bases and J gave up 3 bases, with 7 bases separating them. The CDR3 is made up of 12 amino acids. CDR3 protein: CASSPSFYEQYF. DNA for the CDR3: TGTGCCAGCAGCCCTAGTTTCTACGAGCAGTACTTC.

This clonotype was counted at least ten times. The CDR3 nucleotides read TGTGCCAGCAGTATAACTAGCGGGGGGGAGGGTGAGCAGTTCTTC. Translating gives CASSITSGGEGEQFF. The V gene is TRBV6-1, the J gene TRBJ2-1, with 13 positions matching TRBD2. This CDR3 spans 15 amino acids. Trimming removed 5 bases from V and 9 bases from J; junction bases left unmatched: 7. From germline, CDR1 is MNHNS and CDR2 SASEGT.

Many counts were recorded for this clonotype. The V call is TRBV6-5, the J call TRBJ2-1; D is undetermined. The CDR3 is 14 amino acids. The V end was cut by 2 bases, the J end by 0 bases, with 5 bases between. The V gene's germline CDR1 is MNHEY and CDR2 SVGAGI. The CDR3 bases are TGTGCCAGCAGTTACAGAATCTCCTACAATGAGCAGTTCTTC. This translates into CASSYRISYNEQFF.

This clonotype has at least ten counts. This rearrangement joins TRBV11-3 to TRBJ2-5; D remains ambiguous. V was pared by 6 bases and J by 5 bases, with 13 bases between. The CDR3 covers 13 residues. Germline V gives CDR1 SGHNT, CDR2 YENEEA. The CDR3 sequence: CASRPTPEETQYF. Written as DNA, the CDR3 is TGTGCCAGCAGGCCGACTCCCGAGGAGACCCAGTACTTC.

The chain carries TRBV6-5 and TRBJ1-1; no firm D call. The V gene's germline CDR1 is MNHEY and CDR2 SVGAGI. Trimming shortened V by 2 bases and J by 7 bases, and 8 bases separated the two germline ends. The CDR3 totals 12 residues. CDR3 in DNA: TGTGCCAGCAGTTACGAGGGCCGTGAAGCTTTCTTT. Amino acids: CASSYEGREAFF.